This T cell receptor beta chain comes out of a study of cytomegalovirus exposure and HLA in healthy donors. Study in general: A later analysis reported the approximately 120 validation repertoires used the same platform as the approximately 670 first-cohort repertoires.

Measured with immunoSEQ multiplex PCR; TCRdb has only the in-frame clones, and not every one. The sample has over 200,000 clones, almost 90% seen once. Germline trimming cut 0 bases from V and 0 bases from J; bases unmatched to any gene: 2. The germline V gene encodes CDR1 MNHNY and CDR2 SVGAGI (reference sequence). The CDR3 is made up of 15 amino acids. J is TRBJ2-7 and V is TRBV6-6; TRBD1 matches 7 bases. The material sequenced was PBMCs. The sequence was collected from a woman between 18 and 30 years old in good health and CMV-seronegative. The CDR3 DNA reads as TGTGCCAGCAGTTACTCGGGGGACAGCTCCTACGAGCAGTACTTC. Encoded protein: CASSYSGDSSYEQYF.